The sequence of this T cell receptor beta chain was determined in a study of CD8+CD57+ T cells in acquired aplastic anemia. From germline, CDR1 is SGDLS and CDR2 YYNGEE. V lost 6 bases and J 8 bases, leaving 14 bases between the germline ends. CDR3 length: 13 amino acids. Study-level findings and limits: Patients versus controls showed no significant CD8+ Simpson's diversity difference.

All sequencing subjects had displayed CD8+CD57+ cell expansion on flow cytometry. In all patients, the disease was severe acquired aplastic anemia. Untreated patients provided the blood samples, with no therapy given before sampling. Genomic DNA constituted the template upon which TCR beta VDJ and CDR3 profiling was performed. TCRdb itself ran the reads through MiXCR, one entry per CDR3 protein. Here the sample spans around 200,000 distinct CDR3 sequences, roughly 60% being singletons. Only one count was recorded for this clonotype. No antigen is known for it. The TCR was taken from a human donor with aplastic anemia. This rearrangement joins TRBV9 to TRBJ1-4, with a tentative D call TRBD1 (6 bases). Sample: sorted CD4+, CD8+, or CD8+CD57+ T cells (not recorded which) from PBMCs. CDR3 in DNA: TGTGCCAGCAACACGGGGGCAGGGGAAAAACTGTTTTTT. Amino acids: CASNTGAGEKLFF.